A selection of T cell receptor beta chains follows, all from one sample in a study of neurological immune-mediated disorders. TCRdb used MiXCR to reprocess the 5' RACE reads, holding one entry per CDR3 protein. The sample lists under 130,000 distinct CDR3 sequences, about 10% occurring once. The sequenced sample was PBMCs. Source of these receptors: a female donor with HTLV-1-associated myelopathy (HAM/TSP). Each CDR3 is given with its conserved first and last residue. The order of the fields is J gene, clone size, D gene, V gene, CDR3 DNA, CDR3 protein. A D gene is named only where the DNA matches it firmly. Some rows have no size entry. The others give once, few or many, or a class for an expanded clone.

TRBJ1-1 many . TRBV5-1 TGCGCCAGCAGCTTGGTGGGTGGGGGGAGGAACACTGAAGCTTTCTTT CASSLVGGGRNTEAFF
TRBJ1-2 many . TRBV10-3 TGTGCCATCAGTGATCCGGGGCAGCTAGCCTATGGCTACACCTTC CAISDPGQLAYGYTF
TRBJ1-1 few TRBD1 TRBV5-1 TGCGCCAGCAGCCTCGCGACAGGGTTGAACACTGAAGCTTTCTTT CASSLATGLNTEAFF
TRBJ1-1 many . TRBV28 TGTGCCAGCAGGACCGGGACATTGAACACTGAAGCTTTCTTT CASRTGTLNTEAFF
TRBJ2-3 many TRBD2 TRBV7-9 TGTGCCAGCGGGCTAGCGGGGAACACAGATACGCAGTATTTT CASGLAGNTDTQYF
TRBJ1-1 . . TRBV10-3 TGTGCCATCAGTGAGTTCGGGGGGGGCACTGAAGCTTTCTTT CAISEFGGGTEAFF
TRBJ2-7 many . TRBV5-1 TGCGCCAGCACCACCCTGGACGGTTCTACGAAGCAGTACTTC CASTTLDGSTKQYF
TRBJ2-7 many . TRBV5-1 TGCGCCAGCAGCCCCTGGGGAGGAGACAGGCCTGGGAACGAGCAGTACTTC CASSPWGGDRPGNEQYF
TRBJ1-6 many . TRBV4-2 TGTGCCAGCAGCCAAGACAGGGATAATTCACCCCTCCACTTT CASSQDRDNSPLHF
TRBJ2-7 many TRBD1 TRBV28 TGTGCCAGCAGTTTAGGGCCTACAGGGGGCCCCTACGAGCAGTACTTC CASSLGPTGGPYEQYF
TRBJ1-4 many . TRBV20-1 TGCAGTGCGAGACGCCTAACAACAGGAGGCGGGCTGTTTTTT CSARRLTTGGGLFF
TRBJ1-2 many TRBD1 TRBV20-1 TGCAGTGCTAGAGATTTCCAAGGACAGGGGGCTTGGGACACCTTC CSARDFQGQGAWDTF
TRBJ2-2 many TRBD1 TRBV28 TGTGCCAGCAGTTCCCCTATGAGACAGGGGCGAAAGGGGGAGCTGTTTTTT CASSSPMRQGRKGELFF
TRBJ2-3 many TRBD2 TRBV5-1 TGCGCCAGCAGCAGAGGGACTAGCGGGGACGGAGATACGCAGTATTTT CASSRGTSGDGDTQYF
TRBJ1-5 . . TRBV4-2 TGTGCCAGCAGCCAAACGGGTCAGCCCAATCAGCCCCAGCATTTT CASSQTGQPNQPQHF
TRBJ1-1 many . TRBV9 TGTGCCAGCAGCGTAGAGGACGGCACTGAAGCTTTCTTT CASSVEDGTEAFF
TRBJ2-6 many . TRBV12-3/TRBV12-4 TGTGCCAGCAGTTTGTATAACTCTGGGGCCAACGTCCTGACTTTC CASSLYNSGANVLTF
TRBJ2-1 many TRBD2 TRBV10-3 TGTGCCACCAGGGAACGCGCGGGACTAGCGGGGGTTTATAGCTCCTACAATGAGCAGTTCTTC CATRERAGLAGVYSSYNEQFF
TRBJ2-3 few . TRBV3-1 TGTGCCAGCAGCCAAGGACTAGTATCAGATACGCAGTATTTT CASSQGLVSDTQYF
TRBJ2-3 many TRBD2 TRBV7-3 TGTGCCAGCAGCCTTCCCTTAGCGGGGGGGCTCCCAGATACGCAGTATTTT CASSLPLAGGLPDTQYF
TRBJ2-5 few . TRBV15 TGTGCTACCAGCAGGCCCGGAGGGACCGACAAAGAGACCCAGTACTTC CATSRPGGTDKETQYF
TRBJ2-1 many . TRBV27 TGTGCCAGCACCCCCATAGTCGGTAGACTTTGGTACAATGAGCAGTTCTTC CASTPIVGRLWYNEQFF
TRBJ2-5 many . TRBV10-3 TGTGCCTCTGGACCGTTCCAAGAGACCCAGTACTTC CASGPFQETQYF
TRBJ1-5 many . TRBV11-2 TGTGCCAGCAGCGTGACAGATGACAATCAGCCCCAGCATTTT CASSVTDDNQPQHF
TRBJ1-1 . . TRBV5-1 TGCGCCAGCAGCTTGGTCCCTGGTGGTGGAGCTTTCTTT CASSLVPGGGAFF
TRBJ2-7 many . TRBV15 TGTGCCACCAGCAGAGATCCCCAGGCTTCCTACGAGCAGTACTTC CATSRDPQASYEQYF
TRBJ1-2 many . TRBV12-3/TRBV12-4 TGTGCCAGCAGGTTCGGGCCGAACTATGGCTACACCTTC CASRFGPNYGYTF
TRBJ2-5 few . TRBV5-1 TGCGCCAGCAGCTTACAGGGTTTGGGAGAGACCCAGTACTTC CASSLQGLGETQYF
TRBJ2-6 many . TRBV12-3/TRBV12-4 TGTGCCAGCAGTTTAAGGGGTCTTCTCCCTGGGGCCAACGTCCTGACTTTC CASSLRGLLPGANVLTF
TRBJ2-7 . . TRBV6-5 TGTGCCAGCAGTAAGACAGGGCGCGGGGCGACTGGCGAGCAGTACTTC CASSKTGRGATGEQYF
TRBJ2-7 many . TRBV10-3 TGTGCCATCAACGACCCAGGGTCAAGGGGTTACGAGCAGTACTTC CAINDPGSRGYEQYF
TRBJ2-5 many . TRBV5-1 TGCGCCAGCAGCTTGGCCCCTGGGGGCCGTGAGACCCAGTACTTC CASSLAPGGRETQYF
TRBJ2-5 many TRBD2 TRBV7-2 TGTGCCAGCAGCCTAGTGGCTAGCGGGGAAGAGACCCAGTACTTC CASSLVASGEETQYF
TRBJ2-1 many . TRBV5-1 TGCGCCAGCAGCTTGGCCGGAAGCTCCTACAATGAGCAGTTCTTC CASSLAGSSYNEQFF
TRBJ2-1 many TRBD2 TRBV5-4 TGTGCCAGCAGCTCTTTAGCGGGGGGCACCTACAATGAGCAGTTCTTC CASSSLAGGTYNEQFF
TRBJ1-3 many . TRBV5-5 TGTGCCAGCAGCCCCCCGGGGGCTGGAAACACCATATATTTT CASSPPGAGNTIYF
TRBJ2-7 many . TRBV12-3/TRBV12-4 TGTGCCAGCAAGGTTAACTCCTACGAGCAGTACTTC CASKVNSYEQYF
TRBJ2-5 many TRBD1 TRBV2 TGTGCCAGCAGGCACTTTGGGACAGAAGAGACCCAGTACTTC CASRHFGTEETQYF
TRBJ2-1 . . TRBV5-1 TGCGCCAGCACCTTTGACTTCGGGGCAGCTTCCAATGAGCAGTTCTTC CASTFDFGAASNEQFF
TRBJ1-1 many . TRBV5-1 TGCGCCAGCACTGAAACAGGGTACACTGAAGCTTTCTTT CASTETGYTEAFF
TRBJ2-2 many . TRBV5-1 TGCGCCAGCAGCTTGGTAGCAGAAGGAACCGGGGAGCTGTTTTTT CASSLVAEGTGELFF
TRBJ2-1 many . TRBV28 TGTGCCAGCAGTTCCGGCAGGACCACCTACAATGAGCAGTTCTTC CASSSGRTTYNEQFF
TRBJ2-7 many . TRBV28 TGTGCCAGCAGTCCCCTCAGCGGCAAATACTCCTACGAGCAGTACTTC CASSPLSGKYSYEQYF
TRBJ1-2 many . TRBV12-3/TRBV12-4 TGTGCCAGCAGTCTTGCCGGGGGCGCATACACCTTC CASSLAGGAYTF
TRBJ2-7 many . TRBV20-1 TGCAGTGCTGGCAGGTTGTACGAGCAGTACTTC CSAGRLYEQYF
TRBJ2-3 once . TRBV5-1 TGCTCCAGCAGCTTCGGGGATTCAACAGATACGCAGTATTTT CSSSFGDSTDTQYF
TRBJ2-2 many TRBD1 TRBV2 TGTGCCAGCAGTGTTATCCAGGGGGACACCGGGGAGCTGTTTTTT CASSVIQGDTGELFF
TRBJ1-3 . . TRBV2 TGTGCCAGCAGTGGGACAGTCTTACGAAACATCATATATTTT CASSGTVLRNIIYF
TRBJ2-7 many . TRBV4-1 TGCGCCAGCAGCCAAGGATTCCGACAGAGAGTCTCCTACGAGCAGTACTTC CASSQGFRQRVSYEQYF
TRBJ2-1 many TRBD2 TRBV5-1 TGCGCCAGCAGCTCCGAGCCCGGGACTAGCGGGGGGGTCAATGAGCAGTTCTTC CASSSEPGTSGGVNEQFF
TRBJ2-7 few TRBD1 TRBV6-2/TRBV6-3 TGTGCCAGCAGTTACGGCCTGGGACAGGGCTACGAGCAGTACTTC CASSYGLGQGYEQYF
TRBJ2-5 many . TRBV7-9 TGTGCCAGCAGCTTGCCCCCCTTGCGGGGGCTATACCAAGAGACCCAGTACTTC CASSLPPLRGLYQETQYF
TRBJ2-3 many . TRBV25-1 TGTGCCAGCAGTGACAACCTATTGACAGATACGCAGTATTTT CASSDNLLTDTQYF
TRBJ1-2 many . TRBV20-1 TGCAGTGCTTATAATACAGGGAATGGCTACACCTTC CSAYNTGNGYTF
TRBJ2-7 many . TRBV15 TGTGCCACCAGCAGAGAGACAGAGGCGGAGCAGTACTTC CATSRETEAEQYF
TRBJ1-5 many . TRBV28 TGTGCCAGCAGTTTAGTGGGAGGGGAAAGCAATCAGCCCCAGCATTTT CASSLVGGESNQPQHF
TRBJ1-5 many . TRBV20-1 TGCAGTGAACAGGGAAGTTATCCTCAGCCCCAGCATTTT CSEQGSYPQPQHF
TRBJ2-3 many . TRBV5-6 TGTGCCAGCAACTTGGGACTGATCCGAAATACGCAGTATTTT CASNLGLIRNTQYF